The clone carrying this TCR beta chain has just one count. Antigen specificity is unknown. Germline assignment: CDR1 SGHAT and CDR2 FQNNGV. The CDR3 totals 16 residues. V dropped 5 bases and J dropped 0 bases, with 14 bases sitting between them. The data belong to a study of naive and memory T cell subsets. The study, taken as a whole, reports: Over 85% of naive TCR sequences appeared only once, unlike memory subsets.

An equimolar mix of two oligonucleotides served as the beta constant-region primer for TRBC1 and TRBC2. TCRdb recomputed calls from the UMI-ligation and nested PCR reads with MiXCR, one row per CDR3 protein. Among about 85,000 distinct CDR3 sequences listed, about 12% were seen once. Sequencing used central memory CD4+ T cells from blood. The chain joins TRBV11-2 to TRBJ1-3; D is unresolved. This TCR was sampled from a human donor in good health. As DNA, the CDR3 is TGTGCCAGCAGCCTCAGTCCGGCGGGCTCTGGAAACACCATATATTTT. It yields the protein CASSLSPAGSGNTIYF. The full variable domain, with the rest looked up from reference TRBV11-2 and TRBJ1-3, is EAGVAQSPRYKIIEKRQSVAFWCNPISGHATLYWYQQILGQGPKLLIQFQNNGVVDDSQLPKDRFSAERLKGVDSTLKIQPAKLEDSAVYLCASSLSPAGSGNTIYFGEGSWLTVV.